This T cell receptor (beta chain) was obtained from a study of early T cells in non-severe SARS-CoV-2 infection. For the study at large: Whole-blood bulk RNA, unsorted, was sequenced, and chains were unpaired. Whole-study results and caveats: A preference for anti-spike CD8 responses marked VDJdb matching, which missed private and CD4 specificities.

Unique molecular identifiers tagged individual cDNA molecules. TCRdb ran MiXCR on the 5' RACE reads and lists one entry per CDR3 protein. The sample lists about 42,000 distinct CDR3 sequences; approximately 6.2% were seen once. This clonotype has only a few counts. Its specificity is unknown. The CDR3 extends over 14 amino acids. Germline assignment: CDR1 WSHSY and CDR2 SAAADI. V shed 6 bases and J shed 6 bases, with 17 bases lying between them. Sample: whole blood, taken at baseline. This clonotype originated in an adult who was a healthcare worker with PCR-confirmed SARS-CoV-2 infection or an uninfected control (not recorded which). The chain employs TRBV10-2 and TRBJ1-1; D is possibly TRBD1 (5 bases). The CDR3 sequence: CASRELGVFAEAFF. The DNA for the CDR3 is TGCGCCAGCAGAGAGCTAGGGGTTTTCGCTGAAGCTTTCTTT.